This T cell receptor beta chain was sequenced during a study of blood T cell repertoires in COVID-19. In the study overall: The study drew acute and convalescent COVID-19 samples from the United States, Italy and Spain. Sample material is recorded as cDNA or gDNA derived from T cells, B-cell-depleted T cells, or PBMCs.

Original handling: Amplification of reference gene primers was used by the study to estimate nucleated cell counts. Generated by immunoSEQ multiplex PCR, the TCRdb table keeps only in-frame clones and is missing some. Clone size and V and J calls were adopted from that table, with D and trimming inferred from the DNA. Of some 230,000 clones in the sample, about 79% were seen once. This CDR3 region has 12 residues. Germline V gene lookup returns CDR1 GTSNPN and CDR2 SVGIG (reference sequence). Trimming took 2 bases from V and 5 from J, leaving 10 bases between them. Categorization into cohorts depended on clinical history that participants reported.

Sequencing was carried out using PBMCs or T cells enriched from blood (not recorded which). The J gene is TRBJ2-7, the V gene TRBV30; no reliable D call. This receptor was taken from a woman between 40 and 50 years old with acute COVID-19. The CDR3: CAWSKPAHEQYF. The CDR3 DNA sequence: TGTGCCTGGAGTAAACCTGCGCACGAGCAGTACTTC.